This T cell receptor beta chain derives from a study of identical twins. Findings of the study overall: In drawing conclusions, the study used cross-sectional statistical analysis and did not follow the same donors. Potential partial confounding of zero-insertion analyses by invariant MAIT and iNKT cells was noted. Fewer insertions were carried by abundant cord blood beta clonotypes, but none was seen in memory repertoires.

Only a few counts were recorded for this clonotype. The antigen is unknown. Healthy Caucasians were all of the donors. This CDR3 contains 13 residues. The germline gives CDR1 KGHSH, CDR2 LQKENI. The V end was cut by 6 bases, the J end by 3 bases, with 10 bases between. MiXCR was run by TCRdb on the 5' RACE reads, yielding one entry per CDR3 protein. There are 450,000 to 650,000 distinct CDR3 sequences in the sample; around 9.6% occur only once, and roughly 3% lies in the top ten. These data were also reused for a study on yellow fever vaccine responses in identical twins.

The sample was PBMCs. The chain carries TRBV18 and TRBJ2-3, with a tentative D call TRBD2 (6 bases). The TCR was taken from a woman younger than 30 in good health. The chain's CDR3 is CASSRRETDTQYF. DNA of the CDR3: TGTGCCAGCTCCCGGAGGGAGACAGATACGCAGTATTTT.